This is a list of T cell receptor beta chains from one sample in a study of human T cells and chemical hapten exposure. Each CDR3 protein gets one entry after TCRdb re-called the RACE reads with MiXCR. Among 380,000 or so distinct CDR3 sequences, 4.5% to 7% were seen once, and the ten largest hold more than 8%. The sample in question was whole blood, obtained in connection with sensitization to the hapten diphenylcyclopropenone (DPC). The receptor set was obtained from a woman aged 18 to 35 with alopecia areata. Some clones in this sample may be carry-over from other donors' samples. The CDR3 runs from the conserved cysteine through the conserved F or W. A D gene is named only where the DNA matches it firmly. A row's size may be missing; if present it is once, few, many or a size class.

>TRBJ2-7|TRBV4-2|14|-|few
TGTGCCAGCAGCCGCGGACAGTTAACCTACGAGCAGTACTTC
CASSRGQLTYEQYF
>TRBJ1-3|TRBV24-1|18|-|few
TGTGCCACCAGTGCCGGACGGGTCAGCCAGCACTCTGGAAACACCATATATTTT
CATSAGRVSQHSGNTIYF
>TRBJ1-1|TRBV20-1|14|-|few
TGCAGTGCTACGTTTCCGGGGATGAACACTGAAGCTTTCTTT
CSATFPGMNTEAFF
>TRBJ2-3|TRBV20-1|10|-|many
TGCAGTGCGAACCCCTACAGGGAGTATTTT
CSANPYREYF
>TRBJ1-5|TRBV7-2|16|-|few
TGTGCCAGCAGCTCCCAGGGAGAAGGAAGCAATCAGCCCCAGCATTTT
CASSSQGEGSNQPQHF
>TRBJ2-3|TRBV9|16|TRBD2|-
TGTGCCAGCAGCGCCGGGACTACCCGCTTGGCAGATACGCAGTATTTT
CASSAGTTRLADTQYF
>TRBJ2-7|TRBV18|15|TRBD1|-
TGTGCCAGCTCACAGTCCCGTTTACAGGGGACGGAGCAGTACTTC
CASSQSRLQGTEQYF
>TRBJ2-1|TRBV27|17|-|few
TGTGCCAGCAGTTCCCTCTCAGCTAAAAGCTCCTACAATGAGCAGTTCTTC
CASSSLSAKSSYNEQFF
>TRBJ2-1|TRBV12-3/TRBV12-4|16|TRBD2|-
TGTGCCAGCAGTTTAGGACGGGGGGGTCCCTACAATGAGCAGTTCTTC
CASSLGRGGPYNEQFF
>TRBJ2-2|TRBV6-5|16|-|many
TGTGCCAGCAGTTACTCGAACGCGTTACACACCGGGGAGCTGTTTTTT
CASSYSNALHTGELFF
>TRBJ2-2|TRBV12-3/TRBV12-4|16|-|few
TGTGCCAGCAGCCCGGGGCCTAAGGAGGGTACCGGGGAGCTGTTTTTT
CASSPGPKEGTGELFF
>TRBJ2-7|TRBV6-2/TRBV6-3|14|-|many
TGTGCCAGCAGTTACCGGGACTCCGGCTACGAGCAGTACTTC
CASSYRDSGYEQYF
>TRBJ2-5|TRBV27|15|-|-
TGTGCCAGCAGATCTGCGGGGCAGACCGGAGAGACCCAGTACTTC
CASRSAGQTGETQYF
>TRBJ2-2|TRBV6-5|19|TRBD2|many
TGTGCCAGCAGTTATCCGACTAGCGGGGGGGTCGCGAACACCGGGGAGCTGTTTTTT
CASSYPTSGGVANTGELFF
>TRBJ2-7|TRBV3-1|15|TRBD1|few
TGTGCCAGCAGCCAACCCAACAGGGGTACCTACGAGCAGTACTTC
CASSQPNRGTYEQYF
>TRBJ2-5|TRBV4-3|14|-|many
TGCGCCAGCAGCCAAGCGAGGGGAATTGAGACCCAGTACTTC
CASSQARGIETQYF
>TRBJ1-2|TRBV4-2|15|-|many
TGTGCCAGCAGCCAAGAATCGGGGACCGGCTATGGCTACACCTTC
CASSQESGTGYGYTF
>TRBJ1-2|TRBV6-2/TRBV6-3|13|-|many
TGTGCCAGCAGTTACAGTCCGTCCTATGGCTACACCTTC
CASSYSPSYGYTF
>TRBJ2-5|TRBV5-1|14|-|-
TGCGCCAGCAGCTTGGAAGGGTTCCAAGAGACCCAGTACTTC
CASSLEGFQETQYF
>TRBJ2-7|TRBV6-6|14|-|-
TGTGCCAGCAGTACCTTGAGGGACTCCTACGAGCAGTACTTC
CASSTLRDSYEQYF
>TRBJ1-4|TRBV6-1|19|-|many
TGTGCCAGCAGTGAAGCTGGAGGGAGCGGAGGGTCAACTAATGAAAAACTGTTTTTT
CASSEAGGSGGSTNEKLFF
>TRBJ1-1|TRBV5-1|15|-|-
TGCGCCAGCAGCCGCTGGGGACTTTTGAACACTGAAGCTTTCTTT
CASSRWGLLNTEAFF
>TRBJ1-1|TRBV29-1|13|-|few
TGCAGCGTCGTCTTCAAGAGGAACACTGAAGCTTTCTTT
CSVVFKRNTEAFF
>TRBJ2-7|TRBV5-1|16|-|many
TGCGCCAGCAGCTTGGCCTTATCCCAGGCGGTGGGGGAGCAGTACTTC
CASSLALSQAVGEQYF
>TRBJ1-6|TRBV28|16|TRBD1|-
TGTGCCAGCAGTTTGAGGACAGGGGGCGCTTATTCACCCCTCCACTTT
CASSLRTGGAYSPLHF
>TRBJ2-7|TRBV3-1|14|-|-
TGTGCCAGCAGCCCCTTGGGGGGCTCCTACGAGCAGTACTTC
CASSPLGGSYEQYF
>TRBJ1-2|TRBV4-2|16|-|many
TGTGCCAGCAGCCAAGTAGGGCGACAGTTTAACTATGGCTACACCTTC
CASSQVGRQFNYGYTF
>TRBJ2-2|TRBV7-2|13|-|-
TGTGCCAGCAGCTTTGGCTCCCCAGGGGAGCTGTTTTTT
CASSFGSPGELFF
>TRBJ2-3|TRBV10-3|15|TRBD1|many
TGTGCCGCAAAGAATAGGACAGGGTTGGATGATACGCAGTATTTT
CAAKNRTGLDDTQYF
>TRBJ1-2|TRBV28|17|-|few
TGTGCCAGCAGTTCCCCGGAGCAAGGGGCGAAGAACTATGGCTACACCTTC
CASSSPEQGAKNYGYTF
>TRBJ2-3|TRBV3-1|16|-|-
TGTGCCAGCAGCCCAAGGGATCCAGGGGTGGCAGATACGCAGTATTTT
CASSPRDPGVADTQYF
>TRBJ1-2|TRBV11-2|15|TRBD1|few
TGTGCCAGCAGCTTCTTCCAGGGGGCCGCCTATGGCTACACCTTC
CASSFFQGAAYGYTF
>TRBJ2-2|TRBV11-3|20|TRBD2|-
TGTGCCAGCAGCTCTAGCCGGGGGACTAGCGGGGGAGCGAACACCGGGGAGCTGTTTTTT
CASSSSRGTSGGANTGELFF
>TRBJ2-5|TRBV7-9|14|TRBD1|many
TGTGCCAGCAGCTTCCGACAGGGGGCAGAGACCCAGTACTTC
CASSFRQGAETQYF
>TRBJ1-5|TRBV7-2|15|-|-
TGTGCCAGCAGCTTAGTTGCGCCCAGCAATCAGCCCCAGCATTTT
CASSLVAPSNQPQHF
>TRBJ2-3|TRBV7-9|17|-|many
TGTGCCAGCAGCTTAGCAGCAGGCTTTTCTAGCACAGATACGCAGTATTTT
CASSLAAGFSSTDTQYF
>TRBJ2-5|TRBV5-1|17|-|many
TGCGCCAGCAGCTTTACGACCCCGTCCCATTTCTTGGAGACCCAGTACTTC
CASSFTTPSHFLETQYF
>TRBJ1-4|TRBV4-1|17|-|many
TGCGCCAGCAGCCAAGATGTGCGGTCCTCCCAGTATGAAAAACTGTTTTTT
CASSQDVRSSQYEKLFF
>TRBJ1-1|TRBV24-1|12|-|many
TGTGCCACCAGTATCAAGTTCACTGAAGCTTTCTTT
CATSIKFTEAFF
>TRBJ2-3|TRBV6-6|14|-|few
TGTGCCAGCAATCCCGGACCCGCCACAGATACGCAGTATTTT
CASNPGPATDTQYF
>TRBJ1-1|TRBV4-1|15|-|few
TGCGCCAGCAGCCAAGCTGGGTGGGGCAGGACTGAAGCTTTCTTT
CASSQAGWGRTEAFF
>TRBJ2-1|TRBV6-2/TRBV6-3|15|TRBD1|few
TGTGCCAGCAGCTCGGGACAGGGGGTATCGAATGAGCAGTTCTTC
CASSSGQGVSNEQFF
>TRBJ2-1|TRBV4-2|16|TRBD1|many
TGTGCCAGCAGCCAAGAATCAGGGGGCTCCTACAATGAGCAGTTCTTC
CASSQESGGSYNEQFF
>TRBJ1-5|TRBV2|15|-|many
TGTGCCAGCAGGGAAGACAATCGAGCCAATCAGCCCCAGCATTTT
CASREDNRANQPQHF
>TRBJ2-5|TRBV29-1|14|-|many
TGCAGCGTTGAACGGGGGGCGAATCAAGAGACCCAGTACTTC
CSVERGANQETQYF